This T cell receptor beta chain was found in a study of blood T cell repertoires in COVID-19. Germline lookup yields CDR1 LNHDA and CDR2 SQIVND (reference sequence). V gave up 4 bases and J gave up 6 bases, with 12 bases separating them. The length of the CDR3 is 13 residues. Data came from immunoSEQ multiplex PCR; TCRdb stores just in-frame clones and leaves some out. In the table there are tens of thousands of clones, over 75% of which are singletons. The sequenced sample was peripheral blood. The sequence was collected from a woman aged 60-70 years with active COVID-19. The rearrangement joins TRBV19 to TRBJ1-2; D uncertain. CDR3 nucleotides: TGTGCCAGTAGTAGGGTGGGCGCCCATGGCTACACCTTC. This gives the protein CASSRVGAHGYTF.